One T cell receptor beta chain is described in this entry. It has no known antigen specificity. Base qualities were left out, and no much larger clone turns up one base away. The data were taken from a study of blood T cell repertoires in COVID-19 (dated by TCRdb to the early 2020s). For context, the study as a whole: The collaborator samples originated in the United States, Italy and Spain and spanned the acute and convalescent phases of COVID-19. The prospective study material was composed of cDNA or gDNA derived from T cells, B-cell-depleted T cells, or PBMCs. The dataset comprised deeply sampled blood TCRbeta repertoires from subjects exposed to, actively infected with, or recovered from COVID-19. The repertoires were made available in a free public database intended to serve as a resource for research on the immune response to SARS-CoV-2. Samples were obtained from the ongoing ImmuneRACE study (first 160 participants) and from 1,254 subjects provided by 6 global collaborators. A de-identified subject ID, COVID-19 status, age in years and sex were almost always included in the sample metadata. Where available, HLA class I and class II types were taken from metadata supplied by the sample provider and were not determined by assay-based typing.

CDR1 is given as SGHRS and CDR2 as YFSETQ, both from the germline V gene. Spanning cysteine to phenylalanine, the CDR3 consists of 14 amino acids. This entry keeps only the CDR3 DNA: 42 bases, framed from base 1. V is clipped by 0 bases and J by 5 bases, and the sequence between their germline boundaries is 11 bases long. TCRbeta CDR3 regions were amplified from genomic DNA using the immunoSEQ Assay, a bias-controlled multiplex PCR. As for how the authors treated the data: Within the assay, amplification of reference gene primers was used to estimate how many nucleated cells each sample contained. To quantify the absolute abundance of each unique TCRbeta CDR3 rearrangement, sequence reads were collapsed and filtered. For each sample, productive Simpson clonality was calculated as the square root of Simpson's diversity index across productive rearrangements. This is the immuneACCESS table as TCRdb keeps it, with only in-frame sequences that have V and J called. A part of the clones is gone; compared with another copy, unresolved V genes explain less than half, and the rest is unexplained. From that table come the V and J calls and clone size; the DNA was used to work out D and trimming. The sample yields over 100,000 clones; over 70% were counted once. The ten largest clones capture approximately 4.2% of the sample.

The study at large found these results: How much clinical and demographic metadata was included differed by source and by participant, and the metadata was provided uncurated.

Collaborating institutions collected whole blood in K2EDTA tubes following their own protocols. For TCRbeta analysis, collaborators shipped samples as frozen whole blood, isolated PBMCs, or DNA extracted from either of those sample types. This receptor was identified in a human donor in a cohort sampled during active or convalescent COVID-19. Input material: peripheral blood. The chain links TRBV5-1 with TRBJ1-1, with no confident D gene call. The CDR3 has the sequence CASSLAVTQTEAFF. The DNA is as follows: TGCGCCAGCAGCTTGGCCGTGACTCAGACTGAAGCTTTCTTT.